The T cell receptor beta chain described here comes from a study of T cells in localized non-small cell lung cancer. TCRdb's copy holds only in-frame clones and misses some; the assay was immunoSEQ multiplex PCR. This table holds around 130,000 clones, approximately 88% found once. The V end was cut by 5 bases, the J end by 5 bases, with 12 bases between. This CDR3 has 13 amino acids. Per germline, CDR1 GTSNPN and CDR2 SVGIG (reference sequence). V is TRBV30 and J is TRBJ2-2; D uncertain. This sample comprised peripheral blood, obtained before any cancer treatment. The TCR was taken from a female donor over 55 with stage I lung adenocarcinoma. The CDR3, as DNA: TGTGCCTGGCCACGATTCGATACCGGGGAGCTGTTTTTT. Its translation is CAWPRFDTGELFF.